The present entry profiles one T cell receptor beta chain with its context. The germline V gene encodes CDR1 SGHRS and CDR2 YFSETQ. The J segment lost 5 bases and the V segment lost 2 bases, leaving 8 bases of the junction unmatched. The length of the CDR3 is 16 residues. The sample originates from a study of blood T cell repertoires in COVID-19. Clones were sequenced by immunoSEQ multiplex PCR, and TCRdb holds only the in-frame ones, with some missing. The data hold approximately 70,000 clones, with around 90% observed a single time. The rearrangement links TRBV5-1 to TRBJ2-2; TRBD2 matches 8 bases. Sequencing was done on a sample of peripheral blood. The receptor was isolated from a human donor in a cohort sampled during active COVID-19. The CDR3 loop reads CASSLPGLVETGELFF. Here the CDR3 DNA reads TGCGCCAGCAGCTTACCGGGACTAGTCGAGACCGGGGAGCTGTTTTTT.